This T cell receptor beta chain was profiled in a study of shared clonotypes between healthy human individuals. Study summary: Three plates were used per donor for CD4 naive, three for CD4 memory, two for CD8 naive and one for CD8 memory.

This clone appeared a single time. Its antigen is as yet unknown. The donors were adults (healthy and HIV-negative) with no recent acute infections or vaccinations. The germline V and J ends were trimmed by 4 bases and 7 bases, with 8 bases remaining between them. Per germline, CDR1 ENHRY and CDR2 SYGVKD. The CDR3 extends over 12 amino acids. Study-level results: Donor scarcity curtailed the genetic and exposure-history diversity represented herein. A few donors showed sharing of approximately 5% of naive CD4 clonotypes.

Libraries were prepared by immunoSEQ multiplex PCR; TCRdb keeps only in-frame clonotypes and omits some of them. The sample carries about 100,000 clones, roughly 70% recorded once. Material for sequencing was memory CD8+ T cells sorted from blood. Subset: CD45RO+ cells pooled with CCR7-negative TemRA cells. The chain combines TRBV10-3 with TRBJ1-5; weak D call: TRBD1 (6 bases). This TCR derives from a woman aged 25 to 39 in good health. The CDR3 protein is CAISAGVQPQHF. CDR3 bases: TGTGCCATCAGTGCAGGGGTCCAGCCCCAGCATTTT.